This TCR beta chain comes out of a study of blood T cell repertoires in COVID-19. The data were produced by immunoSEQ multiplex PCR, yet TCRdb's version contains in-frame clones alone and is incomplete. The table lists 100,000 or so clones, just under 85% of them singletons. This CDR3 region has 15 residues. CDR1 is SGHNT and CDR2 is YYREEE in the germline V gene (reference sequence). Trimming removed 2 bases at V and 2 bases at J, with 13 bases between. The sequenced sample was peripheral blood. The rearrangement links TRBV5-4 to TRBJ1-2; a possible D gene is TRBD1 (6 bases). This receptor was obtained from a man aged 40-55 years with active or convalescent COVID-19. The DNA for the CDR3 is TGTGCCAGCAGCTTTAATGGGGGCCCGAACTATGGCTACACCTTC. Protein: CASSFNGGPNYGYTF.